These 6 T cell receptor beta chains were sequenced from one sample in a study of human CD8 memory T cell subsets. TCR beta libraries were made by UMI-labeled 5' RACE. TCRdb reprocessed the 5' RACE reads and reports one entry per CDR3 protein, with no DNA. Its listing shows about 10,000 distinct CDR3 sequences. Sequenced input: CD8+ stem-like memory T cells (TSCM and TCM) sorted from PBMCs. Regarding subset: stem-like memory CD8 T cells (TSTEM), CCR7+ PD-1- TIGIT-. These receptors were obtained from a human donor in good health.

This chain connects TRBV20-1 to TRBJ2-3; TCRdb designates TRBD2, a call that cannot be tested without DNA. CDR3 length: 15 amino acids. The V gene's germline CDR1 is DFQATT and CDR2 SNEGSKA (reference sequence). CDR3 sequence: CSARTLAGGTDTQYF.

The gene calls are TRBV3-1 and TRBJ2-5; the TCRdb call, TRBD2, lacks DNA for checking. CDR1 and CDR2 (germline): LGHDT, YNNKEL (reference sequence). This CDR3 is 14 amino acids long. This chain's CDR3 is CASSTSGARETQYF.

The chain links TRBV6-6 to TRBJ2-1; without DNA, the TCRdb call of TRBD2 cannot be checked. The CDR3 is 15 amino acids. Germline V gene data show CDR1 as MNHNY and CDR2 as SVGAGI (reference sequence). This CDR3 is CASMSRTSGRGEQFF.

Measured by frequency, this clonotype is medium-sized. The V call is TRBV29-1, the J call TRBJ1-2. CDR3 length equals 12 residues. Germline V gene sequence: CDR1 SQVTM, CDR2 ANQGSEA. CDR3 in amino acids: CSVGGGFYGYTF.

The chain uses TRBV6-4 and TRBJ2-1; TCRdb returns TRBD1, unconfirmable since there is no DNA. The CDR3 is 15 amino acids. Germline CDR1 is MRHNA and CDR2 is SNTAGT. The chain's CDR3 is CASSDTGDPADEQFF.

The chain joins TRBV2 to TRBJ2-3; TCRdb returns TRBD2, unconfirmable since there is no DNA. Germline CDR1 reads SNHLY; CDR2 reads FYNNEI. This CDR3 spans 17 amino acids. This CDR3 reads CASPTSGGVTTTDTQYF.